These T cell receptor beta chains were read from a single sample in a study of cytomegalovirus exposure and HLA in healthy donors. TCRdb's table, derived via immunoSEQ multiplex PCR, lists solely in-frame clones and lacks some. Among about 38,000 clones listed, over 85% were seen once. Sequenced material: PBMCs. The source of these receptors is a man between 18 and 35 years old in good health and CMV-seronegative. CDR3s include the opening cysteine and the closing phenylalanine or tryptophan. A D gene is named only where the DNA matches it firmly. Clone size, where shown, is once, few, many, or a class for clones that have expanded.

NA,TRBJ2-7,TRBD2,TRBV11-2,CASSSNLLAGGLDEQYF
NA,TRBJ1-2,NA,TRBV1,CTSRGYSVRKTYGYTF
NA,TRBJ2-2,NA,TRBV29-1,CSVTGNTGELFF
NA,TRBJ2-5,TRBD1,TRBV5-1,CASSLGQGRETQYF
once,TRBJ2-1,NA,TRBV7-3,CASTSGDYNEQFF
NA,TRBJ2-3,TRBD2,TRBV6-4,CASSDGTSGGTDTQYF
NA,TRBJ2-1,NA,TRBV4-2,CASSQDSGDNEQFF
NA,TRBJ1-2,NA,TRBV30,CAWPRGDYGYTF
NA,TRBJ1-1,NA,TRBV5-4,CASSPGLSTEAFF
NA,TRBJ2-7,NA,TRBV13,CASSLPRSGTQGYEQYF
NA,TRBJ2-5,NA,TRBV18,CASSPLTGETQYF
NA,TRBJ2-3,TRBD2,TRBV9,CASSGGEAGGPGDTQYF
NA,TRBJ2-1,TRBD1,TRBV7-3,CASSFRQGASYNEQFF
NA,TRBJ2-7,NA,TRBV13,CASSLGASSYEQYF
NA,TRBJ1-3,NA,TRBV7-9,CASSLAGGSGNTIYF
NA,TRBJ2-3,TRBD2,TRBV13,CASSSGGGGDTQYF
NA,TRBJ2-7,TRBD2,TRBV5-1,CASSNGLAGVKGGEQYF